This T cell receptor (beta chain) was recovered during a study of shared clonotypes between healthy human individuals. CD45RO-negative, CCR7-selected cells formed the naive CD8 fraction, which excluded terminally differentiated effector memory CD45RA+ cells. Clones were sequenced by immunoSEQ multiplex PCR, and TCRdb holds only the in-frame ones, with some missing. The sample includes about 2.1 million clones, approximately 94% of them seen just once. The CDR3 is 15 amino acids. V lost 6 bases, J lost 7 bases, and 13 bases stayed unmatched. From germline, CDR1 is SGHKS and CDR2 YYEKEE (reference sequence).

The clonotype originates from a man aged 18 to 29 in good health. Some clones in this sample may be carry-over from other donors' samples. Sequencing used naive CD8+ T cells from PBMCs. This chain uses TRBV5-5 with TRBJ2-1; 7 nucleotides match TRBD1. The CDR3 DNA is TGTGCCAGCAACTGGGCAAGGGGGCGCAGGAATGAGCAGTTCTTC. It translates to CASNWARGRRNEQFF.